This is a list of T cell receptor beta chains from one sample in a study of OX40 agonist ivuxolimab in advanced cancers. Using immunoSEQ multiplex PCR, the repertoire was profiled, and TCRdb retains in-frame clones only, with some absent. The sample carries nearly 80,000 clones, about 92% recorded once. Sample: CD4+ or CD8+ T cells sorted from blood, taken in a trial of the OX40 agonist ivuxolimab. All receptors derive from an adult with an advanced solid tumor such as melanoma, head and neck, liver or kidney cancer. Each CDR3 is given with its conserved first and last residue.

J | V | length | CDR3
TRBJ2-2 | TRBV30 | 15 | CAWSSGGAAAGELFF
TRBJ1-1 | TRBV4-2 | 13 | CASSPAVNTEAFF
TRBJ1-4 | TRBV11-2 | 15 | CASSRKDGRYEKLFF
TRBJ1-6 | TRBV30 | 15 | CAWSGEQTNNSPLHF
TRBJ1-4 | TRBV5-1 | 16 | CASSPRNPTGVEKLFF
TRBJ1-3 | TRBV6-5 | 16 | CASSYHRQDAGNTIYF
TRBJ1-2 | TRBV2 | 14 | CASSEALQALGYTF
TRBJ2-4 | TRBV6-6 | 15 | CASKGDLLAKNIQYF
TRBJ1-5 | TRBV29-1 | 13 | CSVSDRGGQPQHF
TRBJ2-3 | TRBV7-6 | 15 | CASSVQGEGIDTQYF
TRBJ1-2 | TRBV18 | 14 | CASSPGQTNYGYTF
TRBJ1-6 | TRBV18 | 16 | CASSPRLGGVLGPLHF
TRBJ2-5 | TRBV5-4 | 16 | CASSLGGAGGLETQYF
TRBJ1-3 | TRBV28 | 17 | CASKGGVPIFSGNTIYF
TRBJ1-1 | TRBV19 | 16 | CASSIAPGGLHTEAFF
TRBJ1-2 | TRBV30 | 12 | CACSSGDYGYTF
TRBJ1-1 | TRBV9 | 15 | CASSPLSIRGSEAFF
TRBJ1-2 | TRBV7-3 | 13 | CASSLMQGKGYTF
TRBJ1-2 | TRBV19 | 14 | CASHQSGGPVGYTF
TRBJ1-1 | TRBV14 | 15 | CASSQGGGKGTEAFF
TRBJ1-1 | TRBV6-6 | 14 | CASSPGPRNTEAFF
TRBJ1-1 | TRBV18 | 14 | CASSQQGTNTEAFF
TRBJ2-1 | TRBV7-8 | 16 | CASSPGIAGAPHEQFF
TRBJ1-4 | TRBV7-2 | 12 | CASSERLEKLFF
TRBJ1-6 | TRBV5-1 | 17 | CASSLGHGDRSNSPLHF
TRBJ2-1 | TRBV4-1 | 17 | CASSHTGTSGNYNEQFF
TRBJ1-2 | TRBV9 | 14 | CASSLTGDRYGYTF
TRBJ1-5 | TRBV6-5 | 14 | CASKTGNSNQPQHF
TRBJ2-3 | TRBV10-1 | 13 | CASSTSGTDTQYF
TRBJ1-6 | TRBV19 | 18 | CASSISTDGVLSDSPLHF
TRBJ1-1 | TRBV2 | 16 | CASSELGLVRRTEAFF
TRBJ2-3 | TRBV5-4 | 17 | CASSTPYWTGNTDTQYF
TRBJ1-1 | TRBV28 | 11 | CASSYRDEAFF
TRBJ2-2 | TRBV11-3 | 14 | CASSKNGGAGELFF
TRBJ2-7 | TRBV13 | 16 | CASSNNRGGRTYEQYF
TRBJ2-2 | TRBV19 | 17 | CASSIEGQGKNTGELFF
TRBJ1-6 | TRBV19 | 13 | CASTEAGGSPLHF
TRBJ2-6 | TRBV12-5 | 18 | CASALPDRGRSGANVLTF
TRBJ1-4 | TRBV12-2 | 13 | CAREGQSVRKLFF
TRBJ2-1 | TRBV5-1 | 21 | CASSFVAYNGFLMRSYNEQFF
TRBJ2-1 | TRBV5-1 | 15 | CASSFGTSGENEQFF
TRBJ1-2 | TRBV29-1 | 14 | CSVEEAPGLGGYTF